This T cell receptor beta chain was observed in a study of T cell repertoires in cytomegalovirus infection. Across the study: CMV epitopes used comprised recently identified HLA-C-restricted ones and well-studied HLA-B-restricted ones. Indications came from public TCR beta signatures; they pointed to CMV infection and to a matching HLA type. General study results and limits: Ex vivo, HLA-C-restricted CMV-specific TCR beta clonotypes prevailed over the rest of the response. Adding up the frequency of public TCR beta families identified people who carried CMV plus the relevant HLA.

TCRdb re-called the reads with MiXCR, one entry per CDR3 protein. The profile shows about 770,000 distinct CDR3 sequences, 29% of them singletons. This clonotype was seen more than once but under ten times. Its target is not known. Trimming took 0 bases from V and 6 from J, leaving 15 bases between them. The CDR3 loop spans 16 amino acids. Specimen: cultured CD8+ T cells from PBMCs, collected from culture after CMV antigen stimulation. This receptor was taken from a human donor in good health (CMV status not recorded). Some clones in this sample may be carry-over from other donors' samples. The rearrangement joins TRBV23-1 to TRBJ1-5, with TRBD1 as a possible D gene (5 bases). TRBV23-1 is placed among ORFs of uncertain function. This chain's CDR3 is CASSQSGREEVQPQHF. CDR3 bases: TGCGCCAGCAGTCAATCCGGCAGGGAGGAGGTTCAGCCCCAGCATTTT.